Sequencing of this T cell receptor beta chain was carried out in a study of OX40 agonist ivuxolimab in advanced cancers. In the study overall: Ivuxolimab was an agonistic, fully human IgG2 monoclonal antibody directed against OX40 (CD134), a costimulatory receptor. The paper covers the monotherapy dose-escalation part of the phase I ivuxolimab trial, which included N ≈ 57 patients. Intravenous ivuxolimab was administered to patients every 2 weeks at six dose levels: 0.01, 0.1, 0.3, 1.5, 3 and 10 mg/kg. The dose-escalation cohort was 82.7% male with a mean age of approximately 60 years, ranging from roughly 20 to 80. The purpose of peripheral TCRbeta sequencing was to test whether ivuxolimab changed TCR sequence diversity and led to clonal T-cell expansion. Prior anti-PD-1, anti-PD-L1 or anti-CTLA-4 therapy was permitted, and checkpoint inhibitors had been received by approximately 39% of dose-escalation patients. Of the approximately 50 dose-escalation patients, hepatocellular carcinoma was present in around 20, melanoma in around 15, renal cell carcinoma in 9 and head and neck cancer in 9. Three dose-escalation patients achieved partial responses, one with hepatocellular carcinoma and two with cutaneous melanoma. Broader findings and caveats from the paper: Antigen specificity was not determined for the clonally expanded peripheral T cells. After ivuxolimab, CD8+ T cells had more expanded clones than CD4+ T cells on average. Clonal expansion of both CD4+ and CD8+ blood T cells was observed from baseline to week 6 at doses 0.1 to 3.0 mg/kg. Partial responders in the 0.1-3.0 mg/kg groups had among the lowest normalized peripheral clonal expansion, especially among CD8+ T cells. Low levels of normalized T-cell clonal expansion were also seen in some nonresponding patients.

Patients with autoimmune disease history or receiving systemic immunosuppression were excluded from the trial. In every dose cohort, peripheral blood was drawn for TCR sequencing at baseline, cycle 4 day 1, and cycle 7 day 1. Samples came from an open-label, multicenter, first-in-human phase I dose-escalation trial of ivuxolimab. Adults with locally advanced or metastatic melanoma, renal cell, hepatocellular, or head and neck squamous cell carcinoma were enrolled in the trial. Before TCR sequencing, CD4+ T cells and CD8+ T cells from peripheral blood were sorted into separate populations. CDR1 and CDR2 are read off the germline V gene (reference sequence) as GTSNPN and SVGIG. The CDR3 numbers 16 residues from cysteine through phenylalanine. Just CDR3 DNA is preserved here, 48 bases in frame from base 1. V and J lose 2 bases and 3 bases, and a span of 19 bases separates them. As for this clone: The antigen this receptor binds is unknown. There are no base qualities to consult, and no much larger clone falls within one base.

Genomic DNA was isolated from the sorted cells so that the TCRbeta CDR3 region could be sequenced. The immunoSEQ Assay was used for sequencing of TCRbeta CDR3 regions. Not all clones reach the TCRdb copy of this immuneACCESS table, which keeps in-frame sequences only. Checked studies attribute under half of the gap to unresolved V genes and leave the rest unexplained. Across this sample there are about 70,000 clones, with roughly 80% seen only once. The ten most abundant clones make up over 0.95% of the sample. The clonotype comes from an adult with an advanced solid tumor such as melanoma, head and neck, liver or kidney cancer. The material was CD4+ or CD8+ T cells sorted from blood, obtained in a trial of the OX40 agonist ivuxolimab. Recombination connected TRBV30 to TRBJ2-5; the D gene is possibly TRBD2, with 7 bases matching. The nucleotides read TGTGCCTGGAGTTTTCTACCCCCGGGGGGCAAAGAGACCCAGTACTTC. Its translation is CAWSFLPPGGKETQYF.